Each of the 26 T cell receptor beta chains below was sequenced from the same sample in a study of CD8 T cells in Susac syndrome. Random hexamers were used to reverse transcribe about 0.5 to 1 ug of RNA. In TCRdb, the immunoSEQ multiplex PCR reads were re-called with MiXCR into one record per CDR3 protein. The sample has about 130,000 distinct CDR3 sequences; 95% are singletons. Sequenced input: CD8+ T cells from PBMCs. These receptor sequences come from a human donor with Susac syndrome.

The J gene is TRBJ1-2, the V gene TRBV6-5, with 10 bases aligning to TRBD1. The germline V gene encodes CDR1 MNHEY and CDR2 SVGAGI. This CDR3 contains 13 residues. Trimming cost V 7 bases and J 6 bases; bases outside gene matches: 5. CDR3 sequence: CASTTTGGDGYTF. The CDR3 DNA reads as TGTGCCAGCACAACGACAGGGGGCGATGGCTACACCTTC.

The chain recombines TRBV3-1 with TRBJ1-3; D gene uncertain. V shed 3 bases and J shed 0 bases, with 6 bases lying between them. The CDR3 extends over 14 amino acids. Germline V lookup: CDR1 LGHDT, CDR2 YNNKEL (reference sequence). The CDR3 sequence is CASSQGVSGNTIYF. Written as DNA, the CDR3 is TGTGCCAGCAGCCAGGGAGTCTCTGGAAACACCATATATTTT.

The V call is TRBV14, the J call TRBJ2-3; D perhaps matches TRBD2 (5 bases). Germline CDR1 and CDR2: SGHDN and FVKESK. This CDR3 spans 12 amino acids. Deletions cut 4 bases from V and 8 bases from J, with 10 bases between. CDR3 coding DNA: TGTGCCAGCAGCCCAGACCGGGGTACGCAGTATTTT. This translates into CASSPDRGTQYF.

J is TRBJ2-7 and V is TRBV2, with 7 bases fitting TRBD2. The CDR3 runs to 17 residues. Unmatched junction bases numbered 12, after V lost 2 bases and J lost 2 bases. Germline V gene data show CDR1 as SNHLY and CDR2 as FYNNEI. The CDR3 is CASSEFQTPGTTYEQYF. Written as DNA, the CDR3 is TGTGCCAGCAGTGAATTTCAGACTCCAGGGACTACCTACGAGCAGTACTTC. Looking up the rest from reference TRBV2 and TRBJ2-7 gives the full variable domain: EPEVTQTPSHQVTQMGQEVILRCVPISNHLYFYWYRQILGQKVEFLVSFYNNEISEKSEIFDDQFSVERPDGSNFTLKIRSTKLEDSAMYFCASSEFQTPGTTYEQYFGPGTRLTVT.

The chain has TRBV29-1 and TRBJ2-6; TRBD2 matches 9 bases. This CDR3 is built from 17 residues. V dropped 0 bases and J dropped 3; count of bases not matched to a gene: 6. CDR1 is SQVTM and CDR2 is ANQGSEA in the germline V gene. The CDR3 protein is CSVEDYQREVGANVLTF. CDR3 coding DNA: TGCAGCGTTGAAGATTACCAGCGGGAGGTTGGGGCCAACGTCCTGACTTTC.

The chain is built from TRBV5-1 and TRBJ2-7, with 9 bases aligning to TRBD1. Trimming took 5 bases from V and 3 from J; bases not matched to a gene: 6. Germline assignment: CDR1 SGHRS and CDR2 YFSETQ. The CDR3 runs 14 residues. CDR3 loop: CASSDRGNYYEQYF. The CDR3 bases are TGCGCCAGCAGTGACAGGGGGAATTACTACGAGCAGTACTTC.

The chain has TRBV9 and TRBJ2-1; D unclear. This CDR3 is built from 16 residues. Between the trimmed V and J ends, which lost 4 bases and 3 bases, there was a span of 17 bases. Per the germline V gene, CDR1 is SGDLS and CDR2 is YYNGEE. The chain's CDR3 is CASSIGPDGDYNEQFF. In nucleotides, the CDR3 is TGTGCCAGCAGCATTGGACCAGATGGGGACTACAATGAGCAGTTCTTC.

This clonotype was picked up one time. The rearrangement joins TRBV15 to TRBJ2-7; the match to TRBD1 covers 9 bases. The germline V gene has CDR1 LNHNV and CDR2 YYDKDF (reference sequence). The CDR3 loop spans 14 amino acids. V dropped 4 bases and J dropped 2; count of bases not matched to a gene: 3. CDR3 DNA sequence: TGTGCCACCAGCACGGGACAGGGAGCCTACGAGCAGTACTTC. Translating it yields CATSTGQGAYEQYF.

The chain combines TRBV4-1 with TRBJ2-2, with D possibly matching TRBD1 (6 bases). The V end lost 6 bases, the J end lost 3 bases, and 14 bases lay between the germline ends. CDR3 length: 15 amino acids. Germline V gene lookup returns CDR1 MGHRA and CDR2 YSYEKL. The chain's CDR3 is CASRQAPGDTGELFF. DNA for the CDR3: TGCGCCAGCAGACAGGCCCCAGGGGACACCGGGGAGCTGTTTTTT.

This chain connects TRBV6-5 to TRBJ2-1; D uncertain. This CDR3 is 12 amino acids long. Per the germline V gene, CDR1 is MNHEY and CDR2 is SVGAGI. The V end lost 2 bases, the J end lost 9 bases, and 8 bases lay between the germline ends. CDR3 coding DNA: TGTGCCAGCAGTTACGACCCCCGTGAGCAGTTCTTC. Translation gives CASSYDPREQFF.

The chain employs TRBV4-1 and TRBJ2-7; 7 bases fit TRBD2. The CDR3 length is 13 residues. Germline CDR1 is MGHRA and CDR2 is YSYEKL. The junction had 5 bases not matched to a gene; V was cut back by 0 bases and J by 9 bases. For the CDR3, the DNA is TGCGCCAGCAGCCAAGACAGACCGGGGGGGCAGTACTTC. It yields the protein CASSQDRPGGQYF.

This chain joins TRBV29-1 and TRBJ1-1; D gene ambiguous. CDR3 length equals 11 residues. Germline CDR1 reads SQVTM; CDR2 reads ANQGSEA. V was pared by 5 bases and J by 5 bases, with 9 bases between. CDR3 sequence (DNA): TGCAGCGTTAAGACCAGGACTGAAGCTTTCTTT. This codes for CSVKTRTEAFF.

V usage is TRBV6-6 and J usage is TRBJ2-2; the D is unclear. Trimming removed 6 bases at V and 4 bases at J, with 12 bases between. This CDR3 contains 14 residues. CDR1 and CDR2 from the germline V gene are MNHNY and SVGAGI (reference sequence). The CDR3 here is CASSPAPGTGELFF. CDR3 DNA sequence: TGTGCCAGCAGCCCGGCCCCGGGCACCGGGGAGCTGTTTTTT.

This chain uses TRBV7-9 with TRBJ2-4; 7 nucleotides align to TRBD2. V dropped 0 bases and J dropped 0; count of bases not matched to a gene: 5. CDR1 and CDR2 from the germline V gene are SEHNR and FQNEAQ (reference sequence). The CDR3 consists of 17 residues. The CDR3 here is CASSLARETVAKNIQYF. The CDR3 DNA reads as TGTGCCAGCAGCTTAGCGCGGGAGACAGTAGCCAAAAACATTCAGTACTTC. The full variable domain, completed using reference TRBV7-9 and TRBJ2-4, is DTGVSQNPRHKITKRGQNVTFRCDPISEHNRLYWYRQTLGQGPEFLTYFQNEAQLEKSRLLSDRFSAERPKGSFSTLEIQRTEQGDSAMYLCASSLARETVAKNIQYFGAGTRLSVL.

This clonotype was observed once. The chain couples TRBV12-3 or TRBV12-4 to TRBJ2-4; 7 positions match TRBD1. There are 15 residues in the CDR3. After removal of 6 bases from V and 0 bases from J, the junction contained 5 bases not matched to a gene. The CDR3 nucleotides read TGTGCCAGCAGCTCGGGACAGCTAGCCAAAAACATTCAGTACTTC. Protein product: CASSSGQLAKNIQYF.

The V gene is TRBV15, the J gene TRBJ2-7; D uncertain. In germline, CDR1 is LNHNV, CDR2 YYDKDF (reference sequence). This CDR3 has 12 amino acids. Trimming pared 9 bases from V and 2 bases from J, leaving 11 bases between. CDR3 nucleotides: TGTGCCACTCGAGGAACCGCCTACGAGCAGTACTTC. It specifies CATRGTAYEQYF.

This rearrangement joins TRBV4-1 to TRBJ2-2; D may be TRBD1 (6 bases). Per germline, CDR1 MGHRA and CDR2 YSYEKL. The CDR3 spans 13 residues. V was cut by 3 bases and J by 5 bases, with 7 bases left in between. CDR3 protein: CASSHGTTGELFF. CDR3 coding DNA: TGCGCCAGCAGCCATGGGACAACCGGGGAGCTGTTTTTT.

The chain joins TRBV5-1 to TRBJ2-3; either TRBD1 or TRBD2 may supply D (5 bases each). The CDR3 is 17 residues long. Between the trimmed V and J ends, which lost 4 bases and 3 bases, there was a span of 21 bases. Germline V gene sequence: CDR1 SGHRS, CDR2 YFSETQ. The CDR3 DNA is TGCGCCAGCAGCCGACGAGGGGTGGTGGGCGTAACAGATACGCAGTATTTT. Translation gives CASSRRGVVGVTDTQYF.

This sequence joins TRBV20-1 and TRBJ1-2, with TRBD1 identical over 7 bases. CDR1 and CDR2 from the germline V gene are DFQATT and SNEGSKA (reference sequence). V was pared by 1 base and J by 3 bases, with 8 bases of the junction left unmatched. The CDR3 extends over 15 amino acids. The CDR3 DNA reads TGCAGTGCTAGAGTAAGATGGGACAGTTACTATGGCTACACCTTC. Encoded protein: CSARVRWDSYYGYTF.

About this clonotype: At one of its ends the junction is not consistent with the germline gene, which may arise from a read error. The CDR3 DNA is TGTGCCTGGAGCCTAATGAATGAAGTTTTCTTT. This gives the protein CAWSLMNEVFF. The rearrangement links TRBV30 to TRBJ1-1; no clear D gene. The length of the CDR3 is 11 residues. The germline V gene has CDR1 GTSNPN and CDR2 SVGIG (reference sequence).

J is TRBJ2-1 and V is TRBV12-3 or TRBV12-4, with D possibly matching TRBD2 (5 bases). The CDR3 consists of 13 residues. V lost 10 bases and J lost 4, with 14 bases in between. The CDR3 spells CATGLADYNEQFF. The CDR3 DNA reads as TGTGCCACCGGACTGGCTGATTACAATGAGCAGTTCTTC.

The chain joins TRBV7-6 to TRBJ2-2; 7 bases fit TRBD1. J gave up 6 bases and V 4 bases, and 2 bases lay outside the gene matches. From germline, CDR1 is SGHVS and CDR2 FNYEAQ. The CDR3 has 13 residues. The CDR3: CASSSTGAGELFF. The CDR3 DNA reads TGTGCCAGCAGCTCTACAGGGGCCGGGGAGCTGTTTTTT.

The chain is built from TRBV9 and TRBJ2-4; D might be TRBD2 (6 bases). Germline-derived CDR1 and CDR2 are SGDLS and YYNGEE. This CDR3 region has 15 residues. Trimming took off 1 base at V and 3 bases at J, with 11 bases between the two ends. This CDR3 is CASSVRGGYKNIQYF. Here the CDR3 DNA reads TGTGCCAGCAGCGTACGAGGAGGGTACAAAAACATTCAGTACTTC.

The chain combines TRBV9 with TRBJ2-3; maybe TRBD1 (6 bases). The germline gives CDR1 SGDLS, CDR2 YYNGEE. Between the trimmed V and J ends, which lost 0 bases and 0 bases, there was a span of 14 bases. The CDR3 has 17 amino acids. CDR3 loop: CASSVETAGVSTDTQYF. CDR3 nucleotides: TGTGCCAGCAGCGTAGAAACGGCAGGGGTCAGCACAGATACGCAGTATTTT.

The rearrangement links TRBV20-1 to TRBJ1-5; D gene uncertain. The CDR3 covers 15 residues. The germline V and J ends were trimmed by 0 bases and 2 bases, with 11 bases remaining between them. Germline CDR1 DFQATT, CDR2 SNEGSKA (reference sequence). CDR3: CSARDWESGNQPQHF. CDR3 coding DNA: TGCAGTGCTAGAGATTGGGAGAGCGGCAATCAGCCCCAGCATTTT.

The gene calls are TRBV10-2 and TRBJ2-7; 9 nucleotides align to TRBD1. V lost 8 bases to trimming and J lost 4 bases; unmatched junction nucleotides: 6. Looked up from germline, CDR1 is WSHSY and CDR2 is SAAADI. This CDR3 region has 13 residues. The CDR3: CASFPGQGYEQYF. CDR3 DNA sequence: TGCGCCAGCTTCCCGGGACAGGGTTACGAGCAGTACTTC.